This entry lists 22 T cell receptor beta chains sequenced from one sample in a study of blood T cells in healthy people across ages. Then a second PCR, running roughly 7 to 11 cycles, was carried out with a sample-barcoded 5' primer and a J-beta primer mix. Via MiXCR, TCRdb re-called the 5' RACE reads, giving one row per CDR3 protein. Counted here are around 990,000 distinct CDR3 sequences, more than 30% occurring once; the ten biggest clones make up about an eighth. Input material: blood. The source is a man between 18 and 29 years old in good health.

The chain has TRBV29-1 and TRBJ2-5; D may correspond to TRBD1 or TRBD2 (5 bases each). The V gene's germline CDR1 is SQVTM and CDR2 ANQGSEA. This CDR3 is built from 16 residues. V gave up 3 bases and J gave up 3 bases, with 20 bases separating them. The CDR3 bases are TGCAGCGTTGACTCCCGGGGACGGGCAAAAAAAGAGACCCAGTACTTC. Encoded protein: CSVDSRGRAKKETQYF.

This clonotype was recorded a few times. V is TRBV21-1 and J is TRBJ2-1; TRBD2 is the table's D call, not checked against the DNA. TRBV21-1 is tagged as a pseudogene. This CDR3 region has 15 residues. Here the CDR3 DNA reads TGTGCCAGCAGCAAAGGCCGGCGGGGGGACAATGAGCAGTTCTTC. This sequence encodes CASSKGRRGDNEQFF.

The V call is TRBV20-1, the J call TRBJ2-1; D is tentatively TRBD1 or TRBD2 (5 bases each). The CDR3 sequence is 14 residues long. The V gene lost 1 base and the J gene lost 1 base, with 8 bases spanning the gap. Germline CDR1 and CDR2: DFQATT and SNEGSKA (reference sequence). CDR3 sequence reads: CSARGGPSYNEQFF. In nucleotides, the CDR3 is TGCAGTGCTAGAGGGGGACCTTCCTACAATGAGCAGTTCTTC.

This clonotype was seen more than once but under ten times. This chain uses TRBV28 with TRBJ2-3; 10 bases align to TRBD1. The V and J ends lost 5 bases and 3 bases, in that order; junction bases with no gene match: 17. This CDR3 has 19 residues. Germline V CDR1 and CDR2: MDHEN, SYDVKM. DNA for the CDR3: TGTGCCAGCAGTGAATTCCCCGACTGGGACAGGGGTGGAACAGATACGCAGTATTTT. It encodes CASSEFPDWDRGGTDTQYF.

The chain employs TRBV29-1 and TRBJ2-1, with 14 bases aligning to TRBD2. The CDR3 has 15 amino acids. Unmatched junction bases numbered 3, after V lost 4 bases and J lost 4 bases. Germline V gene sequence: CDR1 SQVTM, CDR2 ANQGSEA. CDR3 DNA sequence: TGCAGCGTTGGCGGGACTAGCGGGGGATACAATGAGCAGTTCTTC. The encoded protein is CSVGGTSGGYNEQFF.

This chain connects TRBV7-9 to TRBJ1-2, with TRBD1 as a possible D gene (6 bases). There are 13 residues in the CDR3. The germline CDR1 and CDR2 sequences are SEHNR and FQNEAQ (reference sequence). V lost 5 bases to trimming and J lost 7 bases, with 14 bases between them. As DNA, the CDR3 is TGTGCCAGCAGCGCAGACAGGCGTTCTGGCTACACCTTC. As protein: CASSADRRSGYTF.

In DNA, the CDR3 is TGTGCCAGCAGCTTCTGGCCTGGTGATGAAAAACTGTTTTTT. This codes for CASSFWPGDEKLFF. J is TRBJ1-4 and V is TRBV11-2; D unresolved. V lost 3 bases and J 6 bases, leaving 11 bases between the germline ends. The germline V gene has CDR1 SGHAT and CDR2 FQNNGV. CDR3 size: 14 residues.

This chain joins TRBV6-4 and TRBJ2-1; 8 bases are shared with TRBD2. CDR1 MRHNA and CDR2 SNTAGT come from the germline V gene. Unmatched junction bases numbered 2, after V lost 0 bases and J lost 4 bases. The CDR3 runs to 15 residues. CDR3: CASSDSSGDYNEQFF. As DNA, the CDR3 is TGTGCCAGCAGTGACTCTAGCGGGGATTACAATGAGCAGTTCTTC.

The chain is built from TRBV20-1 and TRBJ2-2; D is unclear. V lost 3 bases and J lost 1, with 6 bases in between. Germline CDR1 and CDR2: DFQATT and SNEGSKA (reference sequence). The CDR3 covers 13 residues. CDR3: CSASAGNTGELFF. Here the CDR3 DNA reads TGCAGTGCTAGTGCAGGGAACACCGGGGAGCTGTTTTTT.

The chain is built from TRBV4-3 and TRBJ1-5, with no clear D. Trimming pared 0 bases from V and 6 bases from J, leaving 12 bases between. There are 15 residues in the CDR3. Germline V gives CDR1 LGHNA, CDR2 YSLEER. The CDR3, as DNA: TGCGCCAGCAGCCAAGATCTTACTCCCGCTCAGCCCCAGCATTTT. This encodes CASSQDLTPAQPQHF.

The chain is built from TRBV6-1 and TRBJ2-3; 8 nucleotides line up with TRBD1. The length of the CDR3 is 16 residues. V shed 0 bases, J shed 2 bases, and the junction held 4 bases outside the gene matches. The germline gives CDR1 MNHNS, CDR2 SASEGT. This CDR3 is CASSEAPGGFTDTQYF. The CDR3 DNA reads TGTGCCAGCAGTGAAGCCCCAGGGGGCTTCACAGATACGCAGTATTTT.

This clonotype showed up many times. The V gene is TRBV9, the J gene TRBJ2-7; TRBD1 agrees at 8 bases. V shed 4 bases, J shed 6 bases, and the junction held 6 bases outside the gene matches. The CDR3 totals 13 residues. Per the germline V gene, CDR1 is SGDLS and CDR2 is YYNGEE. In DNA, the CDR3 is TGTGCCAGCAGCTTAAAGACAGGGGCCGAGCAGTACTTC. It specifies CASSLKTGAEQYF.

The chain combines TRBV3-1 with TRBJ1-2, with 12 bases lining up with TRBD1. Germline CDR1 and CDR2: LGHDT and YNNKEL (reference sequence). The CDR3 is 15 residues long. With V trimmed by 4 bases and J by 4 bases, 4 bases remained unmatched. CDR3 sequence reads: CASSLGTGGAYGYTF. The CDR3 DNA sequence: TGTGCCAGCAGCCTTGGGACAGGGGGCGCCTATGGCTACACCTTC.

This clonotype was seen a few times. This chain connects TRBV10-3 to TRBJ1-1, with 8 bases aligning to TRBD1. With 2 bases clipped from V and 1 base from J, the junction kept 0 bases outside the gene matches. Per the germline V gene, CDR1 is ENHRY and CDR2 is SYGVKD. This CDR3 is built from 14 residues. The CDR3: CAISEGTGNTEAFF. DNA of the CDR3: TGTGCCATCAGTGAGGGGACAGGGAACACTGAAGCTTTCTTT.

This clonotype occurred a few times. The chain carries TRBV15 and TRBJ1-2; TRBD1 might be the D (5 bases). The germline V gene has CDR1 LNHNV and CDR2 YYDKDF (reference sequence). This CDR3 is 14 amino acids long. Trimming left V 4 bases short and J 6 bases short, with 15 bases between. CDR3 in DNA: TGTGCCACCAGCATGGCAGGGAAGGAGGATGGCTACACCTTC. Residues: CATSMAGKEDGYTF.

The chain recombines TRBV10-3 with TRBJ2-4; 11 bases align to TRBD1. The J call is doubtful: the DNA matches TRBJ2-7 better. The CDR3 is 15 residues long. The germline CDR1 and CDR2 sequences are ENHRY and SYGVKD. CDR3 DNA: TGTGCCATCAGTGTCGGGACAGGGGGCTCCTACGAGCAGTACTTC. Translation gives CAISVGTGGSYEQYF.

The genes are TRBV28 and TRBJ2-1; 8 nucleotides align to TRBD2. This CDR3 region has 16 residues. Germline V gene data show CDR1 as MDHEN and CDR2 as SYDVKM. V lost 4 bases and J lost 4; bases outside the gene matches: 9. The CDR3 coding sequence is TGTGCCAGCAGTTCTAGCGACGGGGGGGATTACAATGAGCAGTTCTTC. Encoded protein: CASSSSDGGDYNEQFF. Drawing the rest from reference TRBV28 and TRBJ2-1, the complete variable domain is DVKVTQSSRYLVKRTGEKVFLECVQDMDHENMFWYRQDPGLGLRLIYFSYDVKMKEKGDIPEGYSVSREKKERFSLILESASTNQTSMYLCASSSSDGGDYNEQFFGPGTRLTVL.

This rearrangement joins TRBV5-1 to TRBJ2-1; D is perhaps TRBD2 (6 bases). Trimming pared 5 bases from V and 8 bases from J, leaving 17 bases between. CDR1 SGHRS and CDR2 YFSETQ come from the germline V gene. The CDR3 contains 14 residues. The CDR3 reads CASSGGGLVDEQFF. The CDR3 DNA reads TGCGCCAGCAGTGGAGGAGGGCTGGTAGATGAGCAGTTCTTC.

This clonotype has more than one count but fewer than ten. The rearrangement links TRBV6-6 to TRBJ2-5; TRBD2 matches at 7 bases. The J call is uncertain, as TRBJ2-7 better fits the DNA end. The V gene's germline CDR1 is MNHNY and CDR2 SVGAGI (reference sequence). This CDR3 region has 15 residues. CDR3 nucleotide sequence: TGTGCCAGCAGTGCCTCGGGGGGACCAACCTACGAGCAGTACTTC. Translating gives CASSASGGPTYEQYF.

Only a few counts were recorded for this clonotype. The V gene is TRBV20-1, the J gene TRBJ2-1; 7 bases match TRBD1. The CDR3 totals 16 residues. Losses at the gene ends were 4 bases for V and 2 bases for J; bases not matched to a gene: 11. Germline-derived CDR1 and CDR2 are DFQATT and SNEGSKA (reference sequence). CDR3 region: CSAKSYRGQAYNEQFF. The CDR3 nucleotides are TGCAGTGCTAAATCGTACAGGGGTCAGGCCTACAATGAGCAGTTCTTC.

The chain employs TRBV12-3 or TRBV12-4 and TRBJ2-2; 7 nucleotides align to TRBD2. The CDR3 has 15 residues. J lost 2 bases, V lost 7 bases, and 7 bases had no gene match. In nucleotides, the CDR3 is TGTGCCAGCAACAAGGCTAGCGGAAACACCGGGGAGCTGTTTTTT. It codes for CASNKASGNTGELFF.

This clonotype was picked up a small number of times. The chain has TRBV7-9 and TRBJ1-2; no definite D call. The CDR3 runs to 16 residues. The germline gives CDR1 SEHNR, CDR2 FQNEAQ (reference sequence). V was cut by 2 bases and J by 2 bases, with 15 bases left in between. CDR3 loop: CASSLSPGSSNYGYTF. The CDR3 nucleotides read TGTGCCAGCAGCTTATCCCCCGGCAGTTCGAACTATGGCTACACCTTC.